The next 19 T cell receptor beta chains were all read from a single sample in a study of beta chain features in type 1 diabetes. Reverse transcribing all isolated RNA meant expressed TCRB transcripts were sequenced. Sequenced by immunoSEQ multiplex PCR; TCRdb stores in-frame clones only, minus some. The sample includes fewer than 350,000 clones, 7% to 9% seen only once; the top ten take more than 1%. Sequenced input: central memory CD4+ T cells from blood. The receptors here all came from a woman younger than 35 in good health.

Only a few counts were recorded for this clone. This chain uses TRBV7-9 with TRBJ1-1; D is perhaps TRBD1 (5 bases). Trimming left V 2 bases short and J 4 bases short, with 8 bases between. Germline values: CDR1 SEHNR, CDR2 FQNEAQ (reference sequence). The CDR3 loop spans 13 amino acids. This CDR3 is CASSLSGGTEAFF. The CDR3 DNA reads TGTGCCAGCAGCTTATCGGGGGGCACTGAAGCTTTCTTT.

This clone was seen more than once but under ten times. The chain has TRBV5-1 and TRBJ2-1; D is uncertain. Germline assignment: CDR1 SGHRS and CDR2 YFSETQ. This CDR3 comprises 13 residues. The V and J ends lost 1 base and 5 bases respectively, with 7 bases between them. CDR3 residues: CASSLMAHNEQFF. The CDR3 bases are TGCGCCAGCAGCTTGATGGCACACAATGAGCAGTTCTTC. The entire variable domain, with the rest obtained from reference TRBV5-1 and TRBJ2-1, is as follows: KAGVTQTPRYLIKTRGQQVTLSCSPISGHRSVSWYQQTPGQGLQFLFEYFSETQRNKGNFPGRFSGRQFSNSRSEMNVSTLELGDSALYLCASSLMAHNEQFFGPGTRLTVL.

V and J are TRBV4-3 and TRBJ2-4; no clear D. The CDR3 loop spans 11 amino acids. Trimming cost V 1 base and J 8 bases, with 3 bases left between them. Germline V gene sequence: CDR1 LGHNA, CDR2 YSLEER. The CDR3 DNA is TGCGCCAGCAGCCAAGTTGACATTCAGTACTTC. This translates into CASSQVDIQYF.

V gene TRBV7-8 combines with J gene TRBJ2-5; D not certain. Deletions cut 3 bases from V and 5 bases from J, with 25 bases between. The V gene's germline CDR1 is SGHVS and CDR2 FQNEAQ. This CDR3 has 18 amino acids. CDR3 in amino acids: CASSLAHSRVNNGETQYF. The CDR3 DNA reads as TGTGCCAGCAGCTTGGCCCACAGCCGGGTCAACAACGGGGAGACCCAGTACTTC. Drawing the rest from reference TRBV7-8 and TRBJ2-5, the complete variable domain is GAGVSQSPRYKVAKRGQDVALRCDPISGHVSLFWYQQALGQGPEFLTYFQNEAQLDKSGLPSDRFFAERPEGSVSTLKIQRTQQEDSAVYLCASSLAHSRVNNGETQYFGPGTRLLVL.

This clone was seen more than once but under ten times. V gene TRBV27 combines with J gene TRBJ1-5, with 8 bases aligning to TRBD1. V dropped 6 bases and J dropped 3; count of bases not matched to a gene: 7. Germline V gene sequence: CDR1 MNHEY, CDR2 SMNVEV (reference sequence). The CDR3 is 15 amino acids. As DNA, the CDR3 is TGTGCCAGCAGCCCCAGGGGGCTCGACAATCAGCCCCAGCATTTT. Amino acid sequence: CASSPRGLDNQPQHF.

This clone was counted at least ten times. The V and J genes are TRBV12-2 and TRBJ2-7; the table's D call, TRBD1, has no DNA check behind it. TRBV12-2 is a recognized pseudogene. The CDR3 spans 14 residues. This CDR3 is CASYPGGRSNEQYF. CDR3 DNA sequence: TGTGCAAGCTACCCAGGGGGGCGGTCTAATGAGCAGTACTTC.

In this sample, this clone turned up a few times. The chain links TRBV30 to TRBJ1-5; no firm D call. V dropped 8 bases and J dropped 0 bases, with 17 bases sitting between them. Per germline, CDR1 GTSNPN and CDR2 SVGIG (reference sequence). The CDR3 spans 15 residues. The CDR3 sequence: CAAQSGVYSNQPQHF. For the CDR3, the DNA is TGTGCCGCCCAATCGGGAGTCTATAGCAATCAGCCCCAGCATTTT.

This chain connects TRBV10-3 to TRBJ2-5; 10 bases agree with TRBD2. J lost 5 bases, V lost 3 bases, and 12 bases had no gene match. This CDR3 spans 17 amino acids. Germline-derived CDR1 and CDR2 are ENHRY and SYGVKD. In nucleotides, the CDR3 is TGTGCCATCAGTGACTCTAGCGGGAGAGAACAGGGGGAGACCCAGTACTTC. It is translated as CAISDSSGREQGETQYF.

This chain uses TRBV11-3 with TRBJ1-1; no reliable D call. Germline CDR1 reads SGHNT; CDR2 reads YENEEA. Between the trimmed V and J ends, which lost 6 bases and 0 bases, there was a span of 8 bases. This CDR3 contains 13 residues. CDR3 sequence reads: CASSPGLNTEAFF. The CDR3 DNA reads TGTGCCAGCAGTCCGGGCTTGAACACTGAAGCTTTCTTT.

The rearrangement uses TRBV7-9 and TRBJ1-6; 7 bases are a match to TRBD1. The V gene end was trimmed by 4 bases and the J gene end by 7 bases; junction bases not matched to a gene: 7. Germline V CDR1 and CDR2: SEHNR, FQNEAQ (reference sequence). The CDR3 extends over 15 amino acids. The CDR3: CASSSGDSRNSPLHF. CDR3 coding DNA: TGTGCCAGCAGCTCTGGGGACAGTAGAAATTCACCCCTCCACTTT.

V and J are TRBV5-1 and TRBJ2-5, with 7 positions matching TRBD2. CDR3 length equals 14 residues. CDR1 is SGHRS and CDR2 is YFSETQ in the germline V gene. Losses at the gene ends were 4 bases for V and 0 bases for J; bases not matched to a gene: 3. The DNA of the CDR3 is TGCGCCAGCAGCCGTCTAGCGGACCAAGAGACCCAGTACTTC. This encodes CASSRLADQETQYF.

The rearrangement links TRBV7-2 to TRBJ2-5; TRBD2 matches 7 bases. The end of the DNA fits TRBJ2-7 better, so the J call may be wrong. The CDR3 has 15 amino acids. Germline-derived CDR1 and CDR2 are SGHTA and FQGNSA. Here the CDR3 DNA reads TGTGCCAGCAGCCCAACTAGCGTTAGCTCCTACGAGCAGTACTTC. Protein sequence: CASSPTSVSSYEQYF.

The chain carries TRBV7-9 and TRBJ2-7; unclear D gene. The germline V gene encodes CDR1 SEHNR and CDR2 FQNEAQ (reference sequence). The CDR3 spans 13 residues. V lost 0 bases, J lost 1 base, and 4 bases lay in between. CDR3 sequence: CASSLAASYEQYF. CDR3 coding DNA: TGTGCCAGCAGCTTAGCAGCTTCCTACGAGCAGTACTTC.

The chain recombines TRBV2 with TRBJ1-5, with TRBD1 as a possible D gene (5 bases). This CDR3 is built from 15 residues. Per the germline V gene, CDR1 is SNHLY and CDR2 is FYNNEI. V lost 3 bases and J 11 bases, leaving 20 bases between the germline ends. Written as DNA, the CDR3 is TGTGCCAGCAGTGAGGGACCACAAGTCCCAAAGACCCAGCATTTT. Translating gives CASSEGPQVPKTQHF.

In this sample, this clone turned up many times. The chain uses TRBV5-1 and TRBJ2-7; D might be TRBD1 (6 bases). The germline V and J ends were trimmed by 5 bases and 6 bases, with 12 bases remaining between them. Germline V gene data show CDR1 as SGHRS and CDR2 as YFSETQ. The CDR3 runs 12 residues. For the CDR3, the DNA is TGCGCCAGCAGAGGACAGAGCGGCGAGCAGTACGTC. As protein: CASRGQSGEQYV.

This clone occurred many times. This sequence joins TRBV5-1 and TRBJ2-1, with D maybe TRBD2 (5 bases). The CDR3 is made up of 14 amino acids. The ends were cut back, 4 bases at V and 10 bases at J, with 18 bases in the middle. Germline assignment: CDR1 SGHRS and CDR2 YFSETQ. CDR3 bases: TGCGCCAGCAGCCCCGGCCGTAACGGCGGGGAGCAGTTCTTC. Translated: CASSPGRNGGEQFF. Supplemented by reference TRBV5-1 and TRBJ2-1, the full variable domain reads KAGVTQTPRYLIKTRGQQVTLSCSPISGHRSVSWYQQTPGQGLQFLFEYFSETQRNKGNFPGRFSGRQFSNSRSEMNVSTLELGDSALYLCASSPGRNGGEQFFGPGTRLTVL.

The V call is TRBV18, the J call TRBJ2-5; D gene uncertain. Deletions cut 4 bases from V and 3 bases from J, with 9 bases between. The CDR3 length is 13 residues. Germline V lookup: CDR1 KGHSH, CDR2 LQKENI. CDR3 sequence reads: CASSLDQKETQYF. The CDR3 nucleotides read TGTGCCAGCTCACTAGACCAAAAAGAGACCCAGTACTTC.

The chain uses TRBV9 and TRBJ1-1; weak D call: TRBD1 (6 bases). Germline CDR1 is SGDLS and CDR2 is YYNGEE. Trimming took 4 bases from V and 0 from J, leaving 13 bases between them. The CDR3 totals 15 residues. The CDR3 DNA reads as TGTGCCAGCAGCAGAGCATACAGGGTGAACACTGAAGCTTTCTTT. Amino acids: CASSRAYRVNTEAFF.

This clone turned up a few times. The CDR3 sequence: CASSLSGSQFEQYF. CDR3 in DNA: TGTGCCAGCAGCCTTAGCGGGAGCCAATTCGAGCAGTACTTC. This rearrangement joins TRBV7-2 to TRBJ2-7, with TRBD2 identical over 9 bases. Germline CDR1 and CDR2: SGHTA and FQGNSA. After removal of 5 bases from V and 6 bases from J, the junction contained 8 bases not matched to a gene. The CDR3 has 14 residues.